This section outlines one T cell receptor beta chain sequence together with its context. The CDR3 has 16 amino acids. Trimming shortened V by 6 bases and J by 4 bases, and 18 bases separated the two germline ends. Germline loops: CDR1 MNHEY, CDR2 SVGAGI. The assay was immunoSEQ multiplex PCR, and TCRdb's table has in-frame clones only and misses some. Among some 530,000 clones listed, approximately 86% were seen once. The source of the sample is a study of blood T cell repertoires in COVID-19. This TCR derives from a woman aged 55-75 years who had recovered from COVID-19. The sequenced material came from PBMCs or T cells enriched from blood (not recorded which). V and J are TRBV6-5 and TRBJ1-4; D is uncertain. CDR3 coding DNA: TGTGCCAGCAGGTACATAAGGACGGGATTTAATGAAAAACTGTTTTTT. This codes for CASRYIRTGFNEKLFF.